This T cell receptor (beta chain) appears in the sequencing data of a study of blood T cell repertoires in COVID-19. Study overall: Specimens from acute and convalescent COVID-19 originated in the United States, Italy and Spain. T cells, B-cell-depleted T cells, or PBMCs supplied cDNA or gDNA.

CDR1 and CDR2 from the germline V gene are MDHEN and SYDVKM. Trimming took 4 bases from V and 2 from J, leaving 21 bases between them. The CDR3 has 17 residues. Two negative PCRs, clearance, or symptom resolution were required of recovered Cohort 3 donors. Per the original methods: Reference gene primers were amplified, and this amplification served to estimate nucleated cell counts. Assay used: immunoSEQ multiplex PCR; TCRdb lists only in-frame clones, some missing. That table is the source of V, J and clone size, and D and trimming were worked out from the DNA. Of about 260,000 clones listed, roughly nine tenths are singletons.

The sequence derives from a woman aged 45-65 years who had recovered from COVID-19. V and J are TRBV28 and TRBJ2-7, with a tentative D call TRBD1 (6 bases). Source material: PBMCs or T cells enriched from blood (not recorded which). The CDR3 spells CASSSPTYLQGPYEQYF. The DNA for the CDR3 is TGTGCCAGCAGTTCCCCAACGTATTTACAGGGACCCTACGAGCAGTACTTC.